The clone carrying this T cell receptor beta chain was seen just once. The CDR3 sequence is 17 residues long. Germline loops: CDR1 SEHNR, CDR2 FQNEAQ (reference sequence). V gave up 5 bases and J gave up 2 bases; unmatched junction bases: 13. Clones were read by immunoSEQ multiplex PCR, and TCRdb kept only the in-frame ones, dropping some. The profile covers tens of thousands of clones, with more than 80% appearing a single time and 0.94% taken by the ten largest. This entry comes from a study of OX40 agonist ivuxolimab in advanced cancers. The specimen comprised CD4+ or CD8+ T cells sorted from blood, sampled in a trial of the OX40 agonist ivuxolimab. The source of this sequence is an adult with an advanced solid tumor such as melanoma, head and neck, liver or kidney cancer. The rearrangement uses TRBV7-9 and TRBJ2-3; TRBD1 agrees at 7 bases. The DNA for the CDR3 is TGTGCCAGCAGCGCCCGGGACAGAAGGCTCCACACAGATACGCAGTATTTT. Its translation: CASSARDRRLHTDTQYF.